Listed below are T cell receptor beta chains from one sample, sequenced in a study of shared clonotypes between healthy human individuals. Using immunoSEQ multiplex PCR, the repertoire was profiled, and TCRdb retains in-frame clones only, with some absent. The sample contains approximately 470,000 clones, about 85% of which appear only once. Specimen: PBMCs. Receptors were obtained from a woman between 40 and 50 years old in good health. Some clones in this sample may be carry-over from other donors' samples. Each CDR3 is given with its conserved first and last residue. Fields, in order: clone size, V gene, J gene, CDR3 length, D gene, CDR3 DNA, CDR3 protein. A D gene is named only where the DNA matches it firmly. Size is omitted from some rows. Given values are once, few, many or a class for expanded clones.

few,TRBV4-2,TRBJ2-4,14,-,TGTGCCAGCAGCCAAGAAGTCATCGGAAACATTCAGTACTTC,CASSQEVIGNIQYF
-,TRBV5-1,TRBJ1-1,14,-,TGCGCCAGCAGCTTGGGACAGAGGAACACTGAAGCTTTCTTT,CASSLGQRNTEAFF
-,TRBV5-1,TRBJ1-4,16,-,TGCGCCAGCAGCTTGGCCGGCGGTGCAACTAATGAAAAACTGTTTTTT,CASSLAGGATNEKLFF
-,TRBV5-1,TRBJ2-7,14,-,TGCGCCAGCAGCATAGGGGGTTTCTCCTACGAGCAGTACTTC,CASSIGGFSYEQYF
-,TRBV5-4,TRBJ1-1,13,-,TGTGCCAGCAGCTTCGGGCGGAACACTGAAGCTTTCTTT,CASSFGRNTEAFF
-,TRBV30,TRBJ2-7,13,-,TGTGCCTGGAGTCGGCAGGGGACCGGGGAGCAGTACTTC,CAWSRQGTGEQYF
-,TRBV14,TRBJ1-1,16,TRBD1,TGTGCCAGCAGCCGAGGGACAGGGAAAATGAACACTGAAGCTTTCTTT,CASSRGTGKMNTEAFF
-,TRBV27,TRBJ1-1,13,-,TGTGCCAGCACCCGTCAGGGGAACACTGAAGCTTTCTTT,CASTRQGNTEAFF
-,TRBV7-9,TRBJ2-2,15,TRBD1,TGTGCCAGCAGCCAAACGGGACAGTACACCGGGGAGCTGTTTTTT,CASSQTGQYTGELFF
once,TRBV21-1,TRBJ2-7,15,-,TGTGCCAGCGAATCAACAGGGGGCGCCCCCTACGAGCAGTACTTC,CASESTGGAPYEQYF
-,TRBV4-1,TRBJ1-5,14,-,TGCGCCAGCAGCCAAGATTCGGGTTTTCTAGCCCAGCATTTT,CASSQDSGFLAQHF